The rows below give T cell receptor beta chains drawn from one sample of a study of shared clonotypes between healthy human individuals. Method: immunoSEQ multiplex PCR; TCRdb's copy keeps in-frame clones and lacks some. The sample consists of about 1 million clones, approximately 72% of them appearing once. The sequencing sample was made of memory CD4+ T cells sorted from blood. Every receptor here comes from a man aged 18-30 years in good health. Each CDR3 is given with its conserved first and last residue. Each record gives: D gene, J gene, V gene, clone size, CDR3 DNA, CDR3 protein. The D gene is left open where the match is weak. Clone size, where shown, is once, few, many, or a class for clones that have expanded.

>TRBD1|TRBJ2-2|TRBV11-2|few
TGTGCCAGCAGCGCAAACAGGGGTCTGTACACCGGGGAGCTGTTTTTT
CASSANRGLYTGELFF
>NA|TRBJ2-3|TRBV7-2|NA
TGTGCCAGCAGCTTAGCAGGGTCTAAAACAGATACGCAGTATTTT
CASSLAGSKTDTQYF
>TRBD1|TRBJ1-6|TRBV7-8|NA
TGTGCCAGCAGCGCTTCCCGGGACAGAAATTCACCCCTCCACTTT
CASSASRDRNSPLHF
>NA|TRBJ2-2|TRBV5-6|NA
TGTGCCAGCAGCTTGGGTCCCGGGGAGCTGTTTTTT
CASSLGPGELFF
>TRBD1|TRBJ1-2|TRBV30|NA
TGTGCCTGGAAGGGGGACAGGGGTTTGTCCGGCTACACCTTC
CAWKGDRGLSGYTF
>NA|TRBJ2-5|TRBV11-2|few
TGTGCCAGCAGCTTGAGTTGGGCGGGAGAGACCCAGTACTTC
CASSLSWAGETQYF
>TRBD1|TRBJ1-1|TRBV5-1|NA
TGCGCCAGCAGCTCTGGACAGGGGGGCACTGAAGCTTTCTTT
CASSSGQGGTEAFF
>TRBD1|TRBJ2-3|TRBV6-6|NA
TGTGCCAGCAGTTCGGGACAGGGGTTCGCAGATACGCAGTATTTT
CASSSGQGFADTQYF
>NA|TRBJ1-2|TRBV6-5|NA
TGTGCCAGCAGTTACGTGACAGGTGGGGGCTATGGCTACACCTTC
CASSYVTGGGYGYTF
>NA|TRBJ1-4|TRBV7-2|NA
TGTGCCAGCAGCTTAGACAGGGCGGCTGAAAAACTGTTTTTT
CASSLDRAAEKLFF
>NA|TRBJ2-7|TRBV29-1|NA
TGCAGCGTCGGCGGAGGGGGGCGCGCCTACGAGCAGTACTTC
CSVGGGGRAYEQYF
>NA|TRBJ2-1|TRBV6-1|once
TGTGCCCATAGCTCCTACAATGAGCAGTTCTTC
CAHSSYNEQFF
>TRBD1|TRBJ1-1|TRBV6-5|NA
TGTGCCAGCAGTCCGGGACAGGGAGAAGCTTTCTTT
CASSPGQGEAFF
>NA|TRBJ2-5|TRBV18|NA
TGTGCCAGCTCCCCTTCAGAGACCCAGTACTTC
CASSPSETQYF
>TRBD1|TRBJ2-6|TRBV15|NA
TGTGCCACCAGCAGAGGGACAGGGGGCGCTGGGGCCAACGTCCTGACTTTC
CATSRGTGGAGANVLTF
>TRBD1|TRBJ2-7|TRBV29-1|NA
TGCAGCGTGTTGGGGACAGGGCACTACGAGCAGTACTTC
CSVLGTGHYEQYF
>NA|TRBJ2-7|TRBV5-1|NA
TGCGCCAGCAGCCCCAACGGGGGGCCGTCCGAGCAGTACTTC
CASSPNGGPSEQYF
>NA|TRBJ2-6|TRBV9|NA
TGTGCCAGCAGCTCCAGGGCTCGCAGCTCTGGGGCCAACGTCCTGACTTTC
CASSSRARSSGANVLTF
>NA|TRBJ1-1|TRBV2|NA
TGTGCCAGCAGTGTGGAACAGGGAGCTTTCTTT
CASSVEQGAFF
>TRBD1|TRBJ1-2|TRBV7-2|many
TGTGCCAGCAGCTCCTCCGGGACAGGGATGATCTATGGCTACACCTTC
CASSSSGTGMIYGYTF
>TRBD1|TRBJ2-7|TRBV19|NA
TGTGCCAGTAGCTCGGTGGGACAGGGGGCTTACGAGCAGTACTTC
CASSSVGQGAYEQYF